What follows are 17 T cell receptor beta chains derived from one specimen sequenced in a study of blood T cell repertoires in COVID-19. The table came from immunoSEQ multiplex PCR; TCRdb's copy has only in-frame clones and leaves some out. The profile shows some 320,000 clones, about 91% of them singletons. The sequenced material came from peripheral blood. All receptors derive from a woman aged 25 to 39 who had recovered from COVID-19.

This chain joins TRBV27 and TRBJ2-7, with a tentative D call TRBD2 (6 bases). Germline V gene lookup returns CDR1 MNHEY and CDR2 SMNVEV (reference sequence). V gave up 0 bases and J gave up 7 bases, with 13 bases separating them. This CDR3 region has 14 residues. CDR3 region: CASSLSYRDWEQYF. DNA for the CDR3: TGTGCCAGCAGTTTATCCTACCGGGACTGGGAGCAGTACTTC.

The chain is built from TRBV14 and TRBJ2-7; D might be TRBD2 (5 bases). This CDR3 region has 12 residues. The V and J ends lost 3 bases and 4 bases respectively, with 7 bases between them. Per germline, CDR1 SGHDN and CDR2 FVKESK. In nucleotides, the CDR3 is TGTGCCAGCAGCCAGAGGGCTTACGAGCAGTACTTC. As protein: CASSQRAYEQYF. Based on the CDR3 plus reference TRBV14 and TRBJ2-7, the full variable domain is EAGVTQFPSHSVIEKGQTVTLRCDPISGHDNLYWYRRVMGKEIKFLLHFVKESKQDESGMPNNRFLAERTGGTYSTLKVQPAELEDSGVYFCASSQRAYEQYFGPGTRLTVT.

The chain combines TRBV19 with TRBJ1-2; maybe TRBD1 (6 bases). Germline V gene lookup returns CDR1 LNHDA and CDR2 SQIVND (reference sequence). The CDR3 spans 14 residues. Trimming left V 5 bases short and J 4 bases short, with 14 bases between. CDR3: CASSPQRQVYGYTF. The DNA of the CDR3 is TGTGCCAGTAGTCCCCAAAGACAGGTCTATGGCTACACCTTC.

The chain links TRBV7-9 to TRBJ2-7, with D possibly matching TRBD2 (6 bases). Germline-derived CDR1 and CDR2 are SEHNR and FQNEAQ (reference sequence). The CDR3 sequence is 14 residues long. V shed 3 bases and J shed 2 bases, with 11 bases lying between them. The CDR3 nucleotides read TGTGCCAGCAGCTTGGGACTGGGGCCCTACGAGCAGTACTTC. Protein sequence: CASSLGLGPYEQYF.

This clone was recorded a few times. For the CDR3, the DNA is TGTGCCAGCGCAGAGGGACAGAGAAATGGCTACACCTTC. Encoded protein: CASAEGQRNGYTF. V and J are TRBV7-3 and TRBJ1-2; 7 positions match TRBD1. The length of the CDR3 is 13 residues. Germline assignment: CDR1 SGHTA and CDR2 FQGTGA. After removal of 8 bases from V and 6 bases from J, the junction contained 9 bases not matched to a gene.

The count of this clone is one. The chain recombines TRBV5-8 with TRBJ1-2; 7 nucleotides line up with TRBD1. The CDR3 has 13 residues. Germline trimming cut 4 bases from V and 2 bases from J; bases unmatched to any gene: 2. Germline V CDR1 and CDR2: SGHTS, YDEGEE. DNA for the CDR3: TGTGCCAGCAGCATGGACAGGAACTATGGCTACACCTTC. It is translated as CASSMDRNYGYTF.

CDR3 coding DNA: TGTGCCAGCAGCCGGACAGGGGGGGAGACCCAGTACTTC. This sequence encodes CASSRTGGETQYF. The chain couples TRBV5-6 to TRBJ2-5; 10 bases align to TRBD1. Germline-derived CDR1 and CDR2 are SGHDT and YYEEEE. This CDR3 region has 13 residues. Trimming at V came to 4 bases and at J to 5 bases, leaving 2 bases not matched to a gene.

The chain joins TRBV5-8 to TRBJ1-6; perhaps TRBD1 as D (6 bases). The CDR3 contains 13 residues. V was pared by 2 bases and J by 10 bases, with 10 bases between. From germline, CDR1 is SGHTS and CDR2 YDEGEE. The CDR3 sequence is CASSFGGRSPLHF. The CDR3 DNA is TGTGCCAGCAGCTTTGGGGGCCGGTCACCCCTCCACTTT.

This clone came up once. The V call is TRBV7-9, the J call TRBJ2-1; 9 nucleotides match TRBD1. V lost 1 base, J lost 5 bases, and 3 bases stayed unmatched. The CDR3 is 15 residues long. From germline, CDR1 is SEHNR and CDR2 FQNEAQ (reference sequence). The CDR3 sequence: CASSLDRGRDNEQFF. The CDR3 nucleotides are TGTGCCAGCAGCTTAGACAGGGGGCGCGACAATGAGCAGTTCTTC.

The chain couples TRBV19 to TRBJ1-1, with D unclear. Trimming took off 0 bases at V and 4 bases at J, with 15 bases between the two ends. Germline V gene data show CDR1 as LNHDA and CDR2 as SQIVND (reference sequence). The CDR3 is 16 residues long. The CDR3 reads CASSIDHGVTLTEAFF. The CDR3 nucleotides read TGTGCCAGTAGTATAGATCATGGAGTGACTCTCACTGAAGCTTTCTTT.

The genes are TRBV28 and TRBJ1-2; 7 nucleotides line up with TRBD1. The CDR3 spans 14 residues. Trimming removed 6 bases from V and 8 bases from J; junction bases left unmatched: 12. Germline V gives CDR1 MDHEN, CDR2 SYDVKM. The CDR3 bases are TGTGCCAGCAGCCCTGGACAGGCCACTCAGGGCTACACCTTC. Its translation: CASSPGQATQGYTF.

The chain is built from TRBV28 and TRBJ2-5; 9 bases match TRBD1. With 7 bases clipped from V and 2 bases from J, the junction kept 8 bases outside the gene matches. This CDR3 region has 15 residues. Germline loops: CDR1 MDHEN, CDR2 SYDVKM. The CDR3 DNA follows: TGTGCCAGCACCTCTGGACAGGGGAATCAAGAGACCCAGTACTTC. Its protein product is CASTSGQGNQETQYF.

This clone was detected only once. The gene calls are TRBV27 and TRBJ1-4; unclear D gene. The CDR3 covers 14 residues. The germline V gene encodes CDR1 MNHEY and CDR2 SMNVEV (reference sequence). The V end was cut by 6 bases, the J end by 8 bases, with 16 bases between. CDR3 sequence reads: CASSLTLISEKLFF. CDR3 sequence (DNA): TGTGCCAGCAGCCTGACATTAATTTCCGAAAAACTGTTTTTT.

The V gene is TRBV20-1, the J gene TRBJ2-3; the D gene is possibly TRBD2 (5 bases). Trimming took 3 bases from V and 1 from J, leaving 11 bases between them. The CDR3 has 14 amino acids. Germline-derived CDR1 and CDR2 are DFQATT and SNEGSKA (reference sequence). CDR3 amino acids: CSASGPAGTDTQYF. CDR3 DNA sequence: TGCAGTGCTAGTGGCCCAGCGGGCACAGATACGCAGTATTTT.

V and J are TRBV4-3 and TRBJ2-6; TRBD2 matches at 8 bases. J lost 2 bases, V lost 0 bases, and 9 bases had no gene match. This CDR3 region has 19 residues. The V gene's germline CDR1 is LGHNA and CDR2 YSLEER. CDR3 DNA: TGCGCCAGCAGCCAAGATAGGCGTAGCGGGGAGGCTGGGGCCAACGTCCTGACTTTC. Its protein product is CASSQDRRSGEAGANVLTF.

The chain joins TRBV2 to TRBJ2-3, with a tentative D call TRBD2 (5 bases). The germline CDR1 and CDR2 sequences are SNHLY and FYNNEI. This CDR3 spans 14 amino acids. Deletions cut 6 bases from V and 3 bases from J, with 13 bases between. CDR3: CASSPPTGTDTQYF. Here the CDR3 DNA reads TGTGCCAGCAGCCCGCCAACGGGAACAGATACGCAGTATTTT.

Only one count was recorded for this clone. The V gene is TRBV6-5, the J gene TRBJ1-2, with 7 bases lining up with TRBD1. The CDR3 has 14 residues. V was clipped by 7 bases and J by 4 bases; unmatched bases: 9. Germline values: CDR1 MNHEY, CDR2 SVGAGI. CDR3 loop: CASNNRGAVYGYTF. The CDR3, as DNA: TGTGCCAGCAACAACAGGGGAGCCGTCTATGGCTACACCTTC.